The 18 T cell receptor beta chains listed next were all sequenced from one sample in a study of T cell responses to AZD1222 COVID-19 vaccine. Here immunoSEQ multiplex PCR was the method, and the copy in TCRdb shows in-frame clones only, minus some. Altogether roughly 100,000 clones are present, about 90% being singletons, with the ten largest covering roughly 8%. Sequences were derived from peripheral blood, sampled 28 days after the second AZD1222 dose. The receptors were gathered from an adult who received the AZD1222 COVID-19 vaccine.

CDR3 sequence (DNA): TGTGCCAGCAGTGGACAGAACTATGGCTACACCTTC. Translating it yields CASSGQNYGYTF. The rearrangement uses TRBV2 and TRBJ1-2, with a tentative D call TRBD1 (5 bases). Germline V CDR1 and CDR2: SNHLY, FYNNEI. This CDR3 is 12 amino acids long. Trimming removed 4 bases at V and 2 bases at J, with 5 bases between.

The chain couples TRBV7-2 to TRBJ1-6; D call uncertain. The V end was cut by 2 bases, the J end by 12 bases, with 14 bases between. Germline V CDR1 and CDR2: SGHTA, FQGNSA. CDR3 length: 14 residues. The CDR3 nucleotides are TGTGCCAGCAGCTTACGTGGCGGGCGGGAACCCCTCCACTTT. Translated, it gives CASSLRGGREPLHF.

V usage is TRBV9 and J usage is TRBJ1-2; D is unclear. This CDR3 region has 13 residues. Trimming stripped 0 bases from V and 2 bases from J, with 5 bases between. CDR1 and CDR2 from the germline V gene are SGDLS and YYNGEE. The CDR3 region is CASSVVGNYGYTF. For the CDR3, the DNA is TGTGCCAGCAGCGTAGTAGGGAACTATGGCTACACCTTC.

The rearrangement links TRBV6-2 or TRBV6-3 to TRBJ1-1; weak D call: TRBD1 (5 bases). CDR1 and CDR2 (germline): MNHEY, SVGEGT. The V end was cut by 4 bases, the J end by 5 bases, with 23 bases between. CDR3 length: 17 amino acids. The CDR3, as DNA: TGTGCCAGCAGTTTCCTCGGGGGAACGGGTCGCGGGACTGAAGCTTTCTTT. It codes for CASSFLGGTGRGTEAFF.

The genes are TRBV7-2 and TRBJ1-2; D is unclear. With 6 bases removed from V and 4 bases from J, the gap between germline ends came to 12 bases. Germline lookup yields CDR1 SGHTA and CDR2 FQGNSA. The CDR3 sequence is 13 residues long. The CDR3 here is CASSVQNPYGYTF. The CDR3 DNA follows: TGTGCCAGCAGTGTTCAGAACCCCTATGGCTACACCTTC.

The chain employs TRBV28 and TRBJ2-7, with 9 bases matching TRBD2. CDR1 is MDHEN, CDR2 SYDVKM, per germline. J lost 2 bases, V lost 8 bases, and 7 bases had no gene match. The CDR3 is made up of 14 amino acids. CDR3 nucleotides: TGTGCCAGCGAGAGGAGCGGGGGGACCTACGAGCAGTACTTC. Encoded protein: CASERSGGTYEQYF.

This chain uses TRBV6-2 or TRBV6-3 with TRBJ1-6, with TRBD1 as a possible D gene (5 bases). The germline V and J ends were trimmed by 2 bases and 10 bases, with 15 bases remaining between them. The CDR3 runs to 15 residues. Per the germline V gene, CDR1 is MNHEY and CDR2 is SVGEGT. CDR3 residues: CASSYPVDIGSPLHF. In nucleotides, the CDR3 is TGTGCCAGCAGTTACCCAGTGGACATAGGCTCACCCCTCCACTTT.

The J gene is TRBJ2-2, the V gene TRBV7-2, with D possibly called TRBD1 or TRBD2 (6 bases each). Germline loops: CDR1 SGHTA, CDR2 FQGNSA. V was pared by 3 bases and J by 8 bases, with 16 bases between. The CDR3 sequence is 15 residues long. CDR3 in amino acids: CASSFGGPKWGELFF. The CDR3 bases are TGTGCCAGCAGCTTTGGGGGGCCCAAATGGGGGGAGCTGTTTTTT. Full variable domain (outside the CDR3, taken from reference TRBV7-2 and TRBJ2-2): GAGVSQSPSNKVTEKGKDVELRCDPISGHTALYWYRQSLGQGLEFLIYFQGNSAPDKSGLPSDRFSAERTGGSVSTLTIQRTQQEDSAVYLCASSFGGPKWGELFFGEGSRLTVL.

The V call is TRBV25-1, the J call TRBJ1-1, with D possibly matching TRBD1 (6 bases). This CDR3 is built from 14 residues. CDR1 MGHDK and CDR2 SYGVNS come from the germline V gene. V was cut by 3 bases and J by 6 bases, with 14 bases left in between. CDR3 in amino acids: CASSDPGQTPEAFF. In DNA, the CDR3 is TGTGCCAGCAGTGACCCTGGACAGACCCCTGAAGCTTTCTTT.

The chain is built from TRBV6-5 and TRBJ2-7; D not resolved. The CDR3 runs to 14 residues. Per the germline V gene, CDR1 is MNHEY and CDR2 is SVGAGI. Deletions cut 0 bases from V and 2 bases from J, with 8 bases between. The CDR3 protein is CASSYSTATYEQYF. CDR3 DNA: TGTGCCAGCAGTTACTCAACAGCAACCTACGAGCAGTACTTC.

The rearrangement links TRBV18 to TRBJ1-1, with D possibly TRBD1 on 6 matching bases. The CDR3 totals 15 residues. Germline CDR1 and CDR2: KGHSH and LQKENI. The germline V and J ends were trimmed by 10 bases and 11 bases, with 29 bases remaining between them. DNA of the CDR3: TGTGCCACCCGTCCTAACCCCGGGACACTGAAGTGGGCTTTCTTT. Translated, it gives CATRPNPGTLKWAFF.

This clone came up once. The chain links TRBV11-3 to TRBJ1-1; D remains ambiguous. This CDR3 has 12 residues. The germline CDR1 and CDR2 sequences are SGHNT and YENEEA. Trimming removed 8 bases at V and 1 base at J, with 8 bases between. The DNA of the CDR3 is TGTGCCAGCGGGAGGACGAACACTGAAGCTTTCTTT. Amino acid sequence: CASGRTNTEAFF.

This clone has just one count. For the CDR3, the DNA is TGTGCCAGCAGCCAAGATCGGACGTGGCGGGAGACCCAGTACTTC. Its translation: CASSQDRTWRETQYF. This chain uses TRBV3-1 (or the pseudogene TRBV3-2) with TRBJ2-5; D is undetermined. The CDR3 totals 15 residues. Between the trimmed V and J ends, which lost 0 bases and 5 bases, there was a span of 13 bases. The V gene's germline CDR1 is LGHDT and CDR2 YNNKEL (reference sequence).

The chain employs TRBV28 and TRBJ2-5, with D tentatively TRBD2 (6 bases). Between the trimmed V and J ends, which lost 8 bases and 2 bases, there was a span of 15 bases. Per the germline V gene, CDR1 is MDHEN and CDR2 is SYDVKM. The CDR3 has 14 residues. This CDR3 reads CASGGLAGQETQYF. The CDR3 nucleotides are TGTGCCAGCGGGGGACTGGCAGGGCAAGAGACCCAGTACTTC.

The chain recombines TRBV9 with TRBJ2-7, with TRBD1 matching 10 bases. V dropped 2 bases and J dropped 5; count of bases not matched to a gene: 10. CDR1 is SGDLS, CDR2 YYNGEE, per germline. The CDR3 totals 16 residues. The CDR3 here is CASSVQAGQGLDEQYF. For the CDR3, the DNA is TGTGCCAGCAGCGTCCAGGCGGGACAGGGGCTCGACGAGCAGTACTTC.

This clone was counted a single time. This chain uses TRBV7-9 with TRBJ1-1; 8 nucleotides align to TRBD1. The CDR3 consists of 15 residues. Unmatched junction bases numbered 14, after V lost 5 bases and J lost 9 bases. The germline V gene has CDR1 SEHNR and CDR2 FQNEAQ (reference sequence). Here the CDR3 DNA reads TGTGCCAGCAGCCAACATGGGGACAGGACTTTGAAAGCTTTCTTT. Translated, it gives CASSQHGDRTLKAFF.

The chain has TRBV6-2 or TRBV6-3 and TRBJ2-1; D might be TRBD2 (5 bases). Germline CDR1 reads MNHEY; CDR2 reads SVGEGT. The CDR3 extends over 18 amino acids. Trimming cost V 2 bases and J 2 bases, with 19 bases left between them. CDR3 region: CASSYGVTEGPPYNEQFF. DNA of the CDR3: TGTGCCAGCAGTTACGGGGTTACTGAGGGCCCCCCCTACAATGAGCAGTTCTTC.

The rearrangement links TRBV2 to TRBJ1-2; no clear D gene. Trimming left V 4 bases short and J 5 bases short, with 8 bases between. The CDR3 has 12 residues. Germline values: CDR1 SNHLY, CDR2 FYNNEI. CDR3 nucleotides: TGTGCCAGCAGTGTATCGGGTTATGGCTACACCTTC. It specifies CASSVSGYGYTF.